These 27 T cell receptor beta chains came from one sample sequenced in a study of blood T cell repertoires in COVID-19 (TCRdb year 2020). Receptors were amplified or captured by the immunoSEQ multiplex PCR assay. The clones in this table, taken by TCRdb from immuneACCESS, are in-frame only. Not every clone is retained; where verified, under half of the shortfall comes from an unresolved V gene, and the cause of the rest is unknown. The sample records more than 65,000 clones, around 90% of which are singletons. Less than 6.5% of the sample belongs to the ten largest clones. The sequencing sample was made of peripheral blood. The receptors stem from a man in his 60s with acute or convalescent COVID-19.

The rearrangement uses TRBV2 and TRBJ2-7, with 11 bases fitting TRBD1. The CDR3 extends over 13 amino acids. The germline V gene has CDR1 SNHLY and CDR2 FYNNEI. Trimming removed 5 bases from V and 6 bases from J; junction bases left unmatched: 3. The CDR3 is CASSWTGGLEQYF. The DNA of the CDR3 is TGTGCCAGCAGTTGGACAGGGGGCCTCGAGCAGTACTTC.

The chain employs TRBV20-1 and TRBJ2-7; perhaps TRBD1 as D (6 bases). Germline V gene lookup returns CDR1 DFQATT and CDR2 SNEGSKA (reference sequence). The CDR3 is made up of 14 amino acids. V was shortened by 3 bases and J by 6 bases, with 18 bases between the two germline ends. CDR3 loop: CSASETGPLAEQYF. The CDR3 DNA is TGCAGTGCTAGTGAGACAGGACCCCTAGCCGAGCAGTACTTC.

This chain's CDR3 is CASSDIGAGNTEAFF. In DNA form, the CDR3 reads TGTGCCAGCAGTGACATAGGCGCGGGGAACACTGAAGCTTTCTTT. The V gene is TRBV2, the J gene TRBJ1-1; D gene unclear. The CDR3 contains 15 residues. Trimming cost V 3 bases and J 1 base, with 12 bases left between them. CDR1 and CDR2 (germline): SNHLY, FYNNEI.

The CDR3, as DNA: TGCGCCAGCAGTCTCCCCGAGCAACGAGTAATCGGGGAGCTGTTTTTT. Encoded protein: CASSLPEQRVIGELFF. V is TRBV5-1 and J is TRBJ2-2; no clear D gene. Trimming shortened V by 5 bases and J by 7 bases, and 21 bases separated the two germline ends. This CDR3 region has 16 residues. Germline CDR1 SGHRS, CDR2 YFSETQ.

The V gene is TRBV7-2, the J gene TRBJ2-1, with D perhaps matching TRBD2 (5 bases). The germline V gene encodes CDR1 SGHTA and CDR2 FQGNSA. This CDR3 is built from 14 residues. V shed 2 bases and J shed 5 bases, with 10 bases lying between them. Here the CDR3 DNA reads TGTGCCAGCAGCTTAAGTAGCGTAGACAATGAGCAGTTCTTC. Protein: CASSLSSVDNEQFF.

The chain couples TRBV5-6 to TRBJ1-1; 7 nucleotides agree with TRBD1. CDR1 and CDR2 (germline): SGHDT, YYEEEE. The CDR3 consists of 14 residues. Trimming removed 0 bases from V and 6 bases from J; junction bases left unmatched: 5. The DNA for the CDR3 is TGTGCCAGCAGCTTGGTGGGCAGGGGGGCTGAAGCTTTCTTT. Translating gives CASSLVGRGAEAFF.

This chain uses TRBV4-3 with TRBJ1-3; the D is unclear. CDR1 is LGHNA and CDR2 is YSLEER in the germline V gene. The CDR3 has 16 amino acids. Trimming shortened V by 1 base and J by 0 bases, and 10 bases separated the two germline ends. CDR3 in DNA: TGCGCCAGCAGCCAAGGTCAGGCAAACTCTGGAAACACCATATATTTT. Translated: CASSQGQANSGNTIYF.

The rearrangement joins TRBV7-2 to TRBJ1-2; D ambiguous. The germline V gene has CDR1 SGHTA and CDR2 FQGNSA. V was trimmed by 3 bases and J by 2 bases, leaving 13 bases between them. The CDR3 contains 15 residues. The DNA for the CDR3 is TGTGCCAGCAGCTTTAACCGGCAGAGGAACTATGGCTACACCTTC. This translates into CASSFNRQRNYGYTF.

The rearrangement links TRBV18 to TRBJ1-5, with TRBD1 identical over 7 bases. The CDR3 consists of 15 residues. V was clipped by 4 bases and J by 1 base; unmatched bases: 4. In germline, CDR1 is KGHSH, CDR2 LQKENI. The CDR3 region has the DNA TGTGCCAGCTCACGTTCCAGGGGGAGCAATCAGCCCCAGCATTTT. Amino acid sequence: CASSRSRGSNQPQHF.

The chain uses TRBV19 and TRBJ1-3, with 7 bases aligning to TRBD1. This CDR3 has 15 residues. V dropped 5 bases and J dropped 3; count of bases not matched to a gene: 7. Germline assignment: CDR1 LNHDA and CDR2 SQIVND (reference sequence). For the CDR3, the DNA is TGTGCCAGTAGTCCACAGGGGCATGGTGGAAACACCATATATTTT. This encodes CASSPQGHGGNTIYF.

The V and J genes are TRBV10-1 and TRBJ1-3; no reliable D call. Germline V lookup: CDR1 WNHNN, CDR2 SYGVQD (reference sequence). V was cut by 0 bases and J by 0 bases, with 6 bases left in between. This CDR3 is built from 15 residues. CDR3: CASSESSNSGNTIYF. CDR3 bases: TGCGCCAGCAGTGAGTCTTCCAACTCTGGAAACACCATATATTTT.

This chain uses TRBV27 with TRBJ2-3; 8 bases agree with TRBD1. Germline values: CDR1 MNHEY, CDR2 SMNVEV (reference sequence). V shed 1 base and J 1 base; nucleotides not matched to a gene: 13. CDR3 length: 19 residues. The CDR3 coding sequence is TGTGCCAGCAGTTTATTACCGACAGGGGCCGATAGGGGCACAGATACGCAGTATTTT. Its translation is CASSLLPTGADRGTDTQYF.

The V and J genes are TRBV7-2 and TRBJ1-2; D unclear. Germline V CDR1 and CDR2: SGHTA, FQGNSA. This CDR3 is built from 15 residues. V was pared by 3 bases and J by 4 bases, with 15 bases between. CDR3 DNA sequence: TGTGCCAGCAGCTTGACTACCGGGGTCCTCTATGGCTACACCTTC. Amino acids: CASSLTTGVLYGYTF.

The V and J genes are TRBV6-2 or TRBV6-3 and TRBJ2-3; 10 bases align to TRBD2. The length of the CDR3 is 16 residues. Per the germline V gene, CDR1 is MNHEY and CDR2 is SVGEGT. V lost 4 bases, J lost 2 bases, and 6 bases stayed unmatched. CDR3 protein: CASSSPLAGNTDTQYF. The CDR3 DNA follows: TGTGCCAGCAGTTCGCCACTAGCGGGGAACACAGATACGCAGTATTTT.

This chain uses TRBV7-2 with TRBJ2-5, with a possible D match to TRBD2 (6 bases). Trimming left V 1 base short and J 2 bases short, with 8 bases between. The CDR3 runs 14 residues. In germline, CDR1 is SGHTA, CDR2 FQGNSA. The CDR3 nucleotides are TGTGCCAGCAGCTTAGAACGGGGGCAAGAGACCCAGTACTTC. Its translation is CASSLERGQETQYF.

This chain connects TRBV5-8 to TRBJ1-2; D possibly corresponds to TRBD1 (5 bases). Trimming cost V 3 bases and J 6 bases, with 21 bases left between them. In germline, CDR1 is SGHTS, CDR2 YDEGEE. This CDR3 contains 16 residues. In DNA, the CDR3 is TGTGCCAGCAGCTCCCCCTGGGCAGGGCGGGAGGATGGCTACACCTTC. As protein: CASSSPWAGREDGYTF.

V is TRBV9 and J is TRBJ1-5; D remains ambiguous. V was shortened by 3 bases and J by 0 bases, with 7 bases between the two germline ends. Germline V CDR1 and CDR2: SGDLS, YYNGEE. The CDR3 runs to 14 residues. This chain's CDR3 is CASSARDSNQPQHF. Here the CDR3 DNA reads TGTGCCAGCAGCGCGAGAGATAGCAATCAGCCCCAGCATTTT.

This rearrangement joins TRBV6-5 to TRBJ1-3; possibly TRBD1 for D (5 bases). The CDR3 totals 15 residues. V shed 6 bases and J shed 1 base, with 13 bases lying between them. Germline V gene sequence: CDR1 MNHEY, CDR2 SVGAGI. CDR3 nucleotides: TGTGCCAGCAGGAGGTCCGGGGGATCTGGAAACACCATATATTTT. Translated, it gives CASRRSGGSGNTIYF.

This chain links TRBV9 with TRBJ2-1; TRBD2 aligns across 7 bases. CDR3 length equals 15 residues. The germline V gene encodes CDR1 SGDLS and CDR2 YYNGEE. Trimming cost V 1 base and J 4 bases; bases outside gene matches: 5. Here the CDR3 DNA reads TGTGCCAGCAGCGTATCTAGCGGAGAATACAATGAGCAGTTCTTC. Its translation is CASSVSSGEYNEQFF.

J is TRBJ2-3 and V is TRBV19; tentative D call: TRBD2 (6 bases). Trimming left V 3 bases short and J 3 bases short, with 10 bases between. CDR3 length: 14 amino acids. CDR1 and CDR2 from the germline V gene are LNHDA and SQIVND (reference sequence). CDR3 region: CASSIPGGTDTQYF. Written as DNA, the CDR3 is TGTGCCAGTAGTATCCCTGGGGGGACAGATACGCAGTATTTT.

The chain recombines TRBV9 with TRBJ1-4; a weak D match, TRBD1 (5 bases). Deletions cut 10 bases from V and 7 bases from J, with 14 bases between. Per the germline V gene, CDR1 is SGDLS and CDR2 is YYNGEE. CDR3 length: 12 residues. The CDR3 DNA sequence: TGTGCCGTGGGGGGAAAGGGTGAAAAACTGTTTTTT. Translating it yields CAVGGKGEKLFF.

In DNA, the CDR3 is TGTGCCATCAGTGCCTTAGACAGGGAGACCGGGGAGCTGTTTTTT. Translation gives CAISALDRETGELFF. The V and J genes are TRBV10-3 and TRBJ2-2; 7 positions match TRBD1. Germline V gene lookup returns CDR1 ENHRY and CDR2 SYGVKD. The CDR3 runs 15 residues. With V trimmed by 4 bases and J by 5 bases, 7 bases remained unmatched.

This chain uses TRBV10-3 with TRBJ1-5; 7 nucleotides agree with TRBD1. Germline V gives CDR1 ENHRY, CDR2 SYGVKD. V was pared by 6 bases and J by 4 bases, with 6 bases of the junction left unmatched. The CDR3 loop spans 14 amino acids. CDR3 coding DNA: TGTGCCATCAGCCGGGACAGAGATAATCAGCCCCAGCATTTT. Encoded protein: CAISRDRDNQPQHF.

There are a few counts of this clone. V usage is TRBV7-9 and J usage is TRBJ2-5, with TRBD2 matching over 11 bases. The CDR3 contains 16 residues. V shed 5 bases, J shed 0 bases, and the junction held 5 bases outside the gene matches. Germline assignment: CDR1 SEHNR and CDR2 FQNEAQ (reference sequence). The CDR3 nucleotides read TGTGCCAGCAGCCCGGGGACTAGCGGTAACCAAGAGACCCAGTACTTC. Its translation: CASSPGTSGNQETQYF.

V usage is TRBV29-1 and J usage is TRBJ2-7; a weak D match, TRBD2 (6 bases). Trimming pared 3 bases from V and 2 bases from J, leaving 23 bases between. This CDR3 is 17 amino acids long. Germline CDR1 SQVTM, CDR2 ANQGSEA. This CDR3 reads CSVELGYPEGNPYEQYF. The CDR3 DNA reads as TGCAGCGTTGAGCTAGGCTATCCGGAGGGTAACCCCTACGAGCAGTACTTC.

The V and J genes are TRBV10-3 and TRBJ1-2; no definite D call. Germline CDR1 and CDR2: ENHRY and SYGVKD. This CDR3 region has 12 residues. Trimming took 4 bases from V and 2 from J, leaving 5 bases between them. The CDR3 region is CAISVANYGYTF. In nucleotides, the CDR3 is TGTGCCATCAGTGTAGCCAACTATGGCTACACCTTC.

This rearrangement joins TRBV4-1 to TRBJ1-4; 9 bases are shared with TRBD1. The CDR3 has 15 residues. Losses at the gene ends were 4 bases for V and 5 bases for J; bases not matched to a gene: 5. Germline CDR1 MGHRA, CDR2 YSYEKL. The CDR3 spells CASSPVTGGNEKLFF. The CDR3 coding sequence is TGCGCCAGCAGCCCAGTGACAGGGGGGAATGAAAAACTGTTTTTT.